This T cell receptor (beta chain) was sequenced during a study of blood T cell repertoires in COVID-19. On the study more broadly: Samples representing acute and convalescent COVID-19 were sourced from the United States, Italy and Spain. PBMCs, B-cell-depleted T cells, or T cells provided the cDNA or gDNA that made up the material.

All enrollees were roughly 18 to 100 years old and from around 25 US areas. Either two negative PCRs, clearance, or symptom resolution qualified Cohort 3 donors as recovered. Germline CDR1 is LGHNT and CDR2 is FRNRAP. The CDR3 has 16 amino acids. The V gene end was trimmed by 3 bases and the J gene end by 0 bases; junction bases not matched to a gene: 7. Some clones are missing from TCRdb's copy, which holds only in-frame ones; the method was immunoSEQ multiplex PCR. This table has 200,000 to 300,000 clones, around nine tenths appearing once. V and J are TRBV12-5 and TRBJ1-2, with 7 bases matching TRBD1. The sequence was collected from a woman aged 18-29 years who had recovered from COVID-19. Sequencing used PBMCs or T cells enriched from blood (not recorded which). The CDR3 reads CASGFDRGTANYGYTF. DNA for the CDR3: TGTGCTAGTGGTTTTGATCGGGGGACAGCTAACTATGGCTACACCTTC.